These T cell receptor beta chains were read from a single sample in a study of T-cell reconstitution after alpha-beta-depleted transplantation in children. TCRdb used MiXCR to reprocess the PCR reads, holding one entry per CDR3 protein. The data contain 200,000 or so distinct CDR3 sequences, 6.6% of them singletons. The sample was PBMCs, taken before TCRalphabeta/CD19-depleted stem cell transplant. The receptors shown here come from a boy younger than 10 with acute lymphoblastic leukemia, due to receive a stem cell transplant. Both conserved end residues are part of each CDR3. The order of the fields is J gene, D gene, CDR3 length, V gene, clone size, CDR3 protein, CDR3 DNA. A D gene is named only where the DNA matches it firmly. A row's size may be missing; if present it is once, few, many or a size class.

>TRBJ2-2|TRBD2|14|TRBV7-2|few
CASSVAGGFGELFF
TGTGCCAGCAGCGTAGCGGGAGGGTTCGGGGAGCTGTTTTTT
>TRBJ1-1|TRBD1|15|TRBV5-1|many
CASSSTGEANTEAFF
TGCGCCAGCAGCTCTACAGGGGAGGCGAACACTGAAGCTTTCTTT
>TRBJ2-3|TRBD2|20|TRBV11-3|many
CASSLGSLFAGGPMRDTQYF
TGTGCCAGCAGCTTAGGGAGCCTCTTTGCGGGGGGGCCGATGAGAGATACGCAGTATTTT
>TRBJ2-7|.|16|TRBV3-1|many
CASSQDFGAIDHEQYF
TGTGCCAGCAGCCAAGATTTCGGGGCCATTGACCACGAGCAGTACTTC
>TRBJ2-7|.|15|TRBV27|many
CASSSYSVAINEQYF
TGTGCCAGCAGTTCCTACTCCGTAGCGATCAACGAGCAGTACTTC
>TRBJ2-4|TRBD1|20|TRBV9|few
CASSTPQGDSDLISKNIQYF
TGTGCCAGCAGCACCCCGCAGGGGGACAGCGACTTGATTTCCAAAAACATTCAGTACTTC
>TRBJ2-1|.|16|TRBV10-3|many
CAISPHALSSYNEQFF
TGTGCCATCAGCCCCCACGCCCTAAGCTCCTACAATGAGCAGTTCTTC
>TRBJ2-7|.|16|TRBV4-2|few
CASSQDHTGWSYEQYF
TGTGCCAGCAGCCAAGATCATACAGGGTGGTCCTACGAGCAGTACTTC
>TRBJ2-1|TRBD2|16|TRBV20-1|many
CCARADGGGAQNEQFF
TGCTGTGCTAGAGCCGACGGCGGGGGGGCCCAAAATGAGCAGTTCTTC
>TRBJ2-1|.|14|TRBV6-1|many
CASSRTDNGDEQFF
TGTGCCAGCAGCCGGACAGATAATGGGGATGAGCAGTTCTTC
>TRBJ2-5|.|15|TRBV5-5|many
CASTIQSGTFETQYF
TGTGCCAGCACCATCCAGTCGGGGACTTTTGAGACCCAGTACTTC
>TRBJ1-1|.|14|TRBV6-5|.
CASSSVRPLNDAFF
TGTGCCAGCAGTTCGGTCAGGCCTCTTAACGACGCTTTCTTT
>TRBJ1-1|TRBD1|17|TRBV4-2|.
CASSRDRAVSMNTEAFF
TGTGCCAGCAGCCGAGACAGGGCCGTTTCGATGAACACTGAAGCTTTCTTT
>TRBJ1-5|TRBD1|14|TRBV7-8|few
CASRRTGSGQPQHF
TGTGCCAGCAGGCGGACAGGGTCGGGTCAGCCCCAGCATTTT
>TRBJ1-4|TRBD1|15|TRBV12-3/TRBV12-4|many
CASSPGGRGSEKLFF
TGTGCCAGCAGTCCAGGGGGGAGGGGTAGTGAAAAACTGTTTTTT
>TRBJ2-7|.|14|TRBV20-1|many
CSARVRGRDYEQYF
TGCAGTGCTAGAGTCCGCGGCAGGGACTACGAGCAGTACTTC
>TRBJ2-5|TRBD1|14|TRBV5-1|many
CASSLGTAEETQYF
TGCGCCAGCAGCCTAGGGACAGCCGAAGAGACCCAGTACTTC
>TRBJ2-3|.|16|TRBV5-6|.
CASILFGYRSTDTQYF
TGTGCCAGCATCTTGTTTGGGTATCGGAGCACAGATACGCAGTATTTT
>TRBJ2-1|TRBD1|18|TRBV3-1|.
CASCIIPGQGSSANEQFF
TGTGCCAGCTGTATCATACCGGGACAGGGGAGCTCTGCGAATGAGCAGTTCTTC
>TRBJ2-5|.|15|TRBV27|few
CASSLQVSTLETQYF
TGTGCCAGCAGTTTACAGGTCAGCACACTAGAGACCCAGTACTTC
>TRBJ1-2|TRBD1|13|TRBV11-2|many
CASSQTGGNGYTF
TGTGCCAGCAGCCAAACAGGGGGCAATGGCTACACCTTC
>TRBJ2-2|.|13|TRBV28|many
CASRQGGTGELFF
TGTGCCAGCAGACAGGGTGGCACCGGGGAGCTGTTTTTT
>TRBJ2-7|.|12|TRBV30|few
CAWSRGAYEQYF
TGTGCCTGGAGCCGCGGGGCCTACGAGCAGTACTTC
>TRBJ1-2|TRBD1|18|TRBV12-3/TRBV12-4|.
CASSPRGQDSAANYGYTF
TGTGCCAGCAGTCCTAGGGGACAGGATTCGGCCGCCAACTATGGCTACACCTTC
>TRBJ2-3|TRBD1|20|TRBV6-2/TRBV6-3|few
CASSFSGTGDLLTDTDTQYF
TGTGCCAGCAGTTTCTCCGGGACAGGGGACCTCCTTACAGACACAGATACGCAGTATTTT
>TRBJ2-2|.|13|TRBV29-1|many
CSVERQNTGELFF
TGCAGCGTTGAGCGGCAGAACACCGGGGAGCTGTTTTTT
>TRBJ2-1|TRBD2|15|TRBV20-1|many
CSAQRTSGGNNEQFF
TGCAGTGCTCAGAGAACTAGCGGGGGGAACAATGAGCAGTTCTTC
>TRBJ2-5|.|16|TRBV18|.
CASSPGLRSSGETQYF
TGTGCCAGCTCACCGGGTTTGCGTTCGTCGGGGGAGACCCAGTACTTC
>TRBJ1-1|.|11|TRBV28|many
CASSHNTEAFF
TGTGCCAGCAGCCACAACACTGAAGCTTTCTTT
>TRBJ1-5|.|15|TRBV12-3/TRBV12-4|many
CASSLMGKGNQPQHF
TGTGCCAGCAGTTTAATGGGGAAAGGCAATCAGCCCCAGCATTTT
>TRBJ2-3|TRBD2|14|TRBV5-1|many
CASSYGLALDTQYF
TGCGCCAGCAGCTACGGACTAGCTCTAGATACGCAGTATTTT
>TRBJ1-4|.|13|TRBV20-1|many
CSAPDSSDEKLFF
TGCAGTGCTCCGGACAGTTCGGATGAAAAACTGTTTTTT
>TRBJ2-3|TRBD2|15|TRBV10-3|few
CAIRTSGGAVDTQYF
TGTGCCATCAGGACTAGCGGGGGGGCGGTGGATACGCAGTATTTT
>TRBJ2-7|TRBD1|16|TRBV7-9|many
CASSLTPESYRGEQYF
TGTGCCAGCAGCTTAACTCCCGAATCCTACAGGGGCGAGCAGTACTTC
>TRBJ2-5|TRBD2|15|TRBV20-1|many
CSASGSRLAGETQYF
TGCAGTGCTAGTGGCTCCCGACTAGCGGGAGAGACCCAGTACTTC
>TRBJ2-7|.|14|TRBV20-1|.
CSVSTGVGNYEQYF
TGCAGTGTCTCCACCGGAGTCGGAAACTACGAGCAGTACTTC